One sample yielded the 9 T cell receptor beta chains listed below, sequenced in a study of cytomegalovirus exposure and HLA in healthy donors. This PCR relied on a set of 60 Vbeta primers and 13 Jbeta primers. Clones were sequenced by immunoSEQ multiplex PCR, and TCRdb holds only the in-frame ones, with some missing. This table has about 130,000 clones, roughly 80% appearing once. The sample comprised PBMCs. Every receptor here comes from a woman in her 40s in good health and CMV-seronegative.

The rearrangement joins TRBV5-1 to TRBJ1-1, with a weak D call TRBD1 (6 bases). Germline V lookup: CDR1 SGHRS, CDR2 YFSETQ. The CDR3 contains 13 residues. The V end was cut by 4 bases, the J end by 6 bases, with 13 bases between. CDR3 region: CASSQYEGAEAFF. Here the CDR3 DNA reads TGCGCCAGCAGCCAGTACGAGGGGGCTGAAGCTTTCTTT.

The chain joins TRBV6-4 to TRBJ2-2, with 8 bases identical to TRBD2. The germline gives CDR1 MRHNA, CDR2 SNTAGT. CDR3 length equals 15 residues. V was clipped by 6 bases and J by 4 bases; unmatched bases: 7. CDR3 region: CASRKAGAGTGELFF. The CDR3 region has the DNA TGTGCCAGCAGAAAAGCGGGGGCTGGCACCGGGGAGCTGTTTTTT.

This clone occurred a few times. The genes are TRBV15 and TRBJ2-6; no clear D. V lost 1 base and J lost 1, with 5 bases in between. Looked up from germline, CDR1 is LNHNV and CDR2 is YYDKDF (reference sequence). This CDR3 has 15 amino acids. CDR3 in DNA: TGTGCCACCAGCAGAGCGGGTTCTGGGGCCAACGTCCTGACTTTC. The encoded protein is CATSRAGSGANVLTF. The full variable domain, completed using reference TRBV15 and TRBJ2-6, is DAMVIQNPRYQVTQFGKPVTLSCSQTLNHNVMYWYQQKSSQAPKLLFHYYDKDFNNEADTPDNFQSRRPNTSFCFLDIRSPGLGDTAMYLCATSRAGSGANVLTFGAGSRLTVL.

The chain couples TRBV7-2 to TRBJ2-7, with D possibly being TRBD2 (5 bases). The CDR3 contains 15 residues. Germline V gene lookup returns CDR1 SGHTA and CDR2 FQGNSA. V shed 1 base and J shed 0 bases, with 10 bases lying between them. The CDR3 nucleotides read TGTGCCAGCAGCTTAGAGATAGCGAACTCCTACGAGCAGTACTTC. The encoded protein is CASSLEIANSYEQYF.

This clone turned up a few times. One end of the junction is discordant with germline, which a read error may explain. The rearrangement uses TRBV7-9 and TRBJ2-6; 9 positions agree with TRBD2. The CDR3 consists of 19 residues. The germline V gene encodes CDR1 SEHNR and CDR2 FQNEAQ (reference sequence). CDR3 residues: CSSSPRLAAWSSGANVLTF. CDR3 coding DNA: TGTTCCAGCAGCCCCCGACTAGCGGCGTGGAGCTCTGGGGCCAACGTCCTGACTTTC.

Comment on this clone: No conserved phenylalanine or tryptophan is present at the end of the CDR3, so a read error is the likely explanation. No DNA is shown, since the ends of the CDR3 on it are uncertain; the CDR3 is the one TCRdb lists. The V gene is TRBV6-1, the J gene TRBJ1-1. The germline V gene encodes CDR1 MNHNS and CDR2 SASEGT. A total of 9 residues make up the CDR3, ends included. This CDR3 reads CASSAGIPG.

The rearrangement uses TRBV6-1 and TRBJ2-7; D is undetermined. Deletions cut 2 bases from V and 5 bases from J, with 16 bases between. Germline V lookup: CDR1 MNHNS, CDR2 SASEGT. The CDR3 is 15 residues long. The CDR3 spells CASSESIRFQDEQYF. The CDR3 region has the DNA TGTGCCAGCAGTGAAAGTATTAGGTTTCAGGACGAGCAGTACTTC.

The chain uses TRBV6-4 and TRBJ1-2; the match to TRBD1 covers 9 bases. The germline gives CDR1 MRHNA, CDR2 SNTAGT. Unmatched junction bases numbered 5, after V lost 6 bases and J lost 3 bases. The CDR3 covers 14 residues. The CDR3 reads CASRPGQGYYGYTF. Written as DNA, the CDR3 is TGTGCCAGCAGGCCGGGACAGGGCTACTATGGCTACACCTTC.

This clone came up a few times. The rearrangement joins TRBV5-6 to TRBJ2-2, with TRBD1 matching over 8 bases. Germline V gives CDR1 SGHDT, CDR2 YYEEEE. The V segment lost 2 bases and the J segment 5 bases; nucleotides outside the gene matches: 5. The CDR3 length is 15 residues. The CDR3 reads CASSLGTGGTGELFF. CDR3 in DNA: TGTGCCAGCAGCTTAGGGACAGGAGGAACCGGGGAGCTGTTTTTT.